This T cell receptor (beta chain) is from a study of blood T cells in healthy people across ages. For the second PCR, which ran for about 7 to 11 cycles, a sample-barcoded 5' primer and a J-beta primer mix were used. MiXCR was run by TCRdb on the 5' RACE reads, yielding one entry per CDR3 protein. The sample records 1.5 million to 2 million distinct CDR3 sequences, 28% being singletons. Comments on this clonotype: Its specificity is not known.

Trimming removed 0 bases at V and 2 bases at J, with 9 bases between. The length of the CDR3 is 15 residues. General study points: The study regarded diversity estimates from one million T cells as underestimates. Older age coincided with a roughly linear decline in TCR beta diversity per million T cells.

The sequenced sample consisted of blood. This clonotype originated in a woman between 25 and 40 years old in good health. The chain has TRBV12-3 or TRBV12-4 and TRBJ2-3; D unclear. The CDR3 region is CASSLAGDFTDTQYF. For the CDR3, the DNA is TGTGCCAGCAGTTTAGCGGGTGACTTCACAGATACGCAGTATTTT.